These 30 T cell receptor beta chains originate from one sample sequenced in a study of T cell responses to AZD1222 COVID-19 vaccine. Assay used: immunoSEQ multiplex PCR; TCRdb lists only in-frame clones, some missing. The data hold 100,000 or so clones, with around 90% observed a single time. This material consisted of peripheral blood, taken on day 0 of AZD1222 vaccination. These receptors all come from an adult in good health.

In its sample, this clone was seen once. This chain links TRBV25-1 with TRBJ1-1; no reliable D call. Trimming left V 3 bases short and J 0 bases short, with 5 bases between. The CDR3 is made up of 13 amino acids. Germline V gene sequence: CDR1 MGHDK, CDR2 SYGVNS. Here the CDR3 DNA reads TGTGCCAGCAGTGATATAGTGAACACTGAAGCTTTCTTT. Translation: CASSDIVNTEAFF. Full variable domain (remainder filled in from reference TRBV25-1 and TRBJ1-1): EADIYQTPRYLVIGTGKKITLECSQTMGHDKMYWYQQDPGMELHLIHYSYGVNSTEKGDLSSESTVSRIRTEHFPLTLESARPSHTSQYLCASSDIVNTEAFFGQGTRLTVV.

This rearrangement joins TRBV4-1 to TRBJ1-2, with D unclear. Germline lookup yields CDR1 MGHRA and CDR2 YSYEKL. Between the trimmed V and J ends, which lost 4 bases and 9 bases, there was a span of 12 bases. The CDR3 sequence is 12 residues long. CDR3 amino acids: CASSPPLGSYTF. The CDR3 coding sequence is TGCGCCAGCAGCCCCCCCCTCGGTAGCTACACCTTC.

This sequence joins TRBV27 and TRBJ2-7, with unresolved D. V was pared by 5 bases and J by 4 bases, with 15 bases between. The CDR3 extends over 14 amino acids. Germline CDR1 MNHEY, CDR2 SMNVEV (reference sequence). Here the CDR3 DNA reads TGTGCCAGCAGTCCCGATCCGGACGGGTACGAGCAGTACTTC. This codes for CASSPDPDGYEQYF.

The chain couples TRBV28 to TRBJ2-7, with TRBD1 as a possible D gene (6 bases). V lost 5 bases and J 0 bases, leaving 11 bases between the germline ends. The CDR3 length is 14 residues. CDR1 and CDR2 (germline): MDHEN, SYDVKM. The CDR3 bases are TGTGCCAGCAGTCCCCGACAGGCCTCCTACGAGCAGTACTTC. Translating gives CASSPRQASYEQYF.

V usage is TRBV19 and J usage is TRBJ1-5, with a possible D match to TRBD1 (6 bases). CDR1 and CDR2 from the germline V gene are LNHDA and SQIVND (reference sequence). The CDR3 consists of 15 residues. Trimming stripped 4 bases from V and 6 bases from J, with 16 bases between. The CDR3 reads CASSRGAMVSQPQHF. The CDR3 DNA follows: TGTGCCAGTAGTAGGGGGGCAATGGTCAGTCAGCCCCAGCATTTT.

V usage is TRBV25-1 and J usage is TRBJ1-2; D is perhaps TRBD1 (5 bases). Germline CDR1 is MGHDK and CDR2 is SYGVNS. Deletions cut 8 bases from V and 7 bases from J, with 17 bases between. The CDR3 has 13 amino acids. In nucleotides, the CDR3 is TGTGCCAGCGGAGTAGAGGGGTCGCGTGGCTACACCTTC. It translates to CASGVEGSRGYTF.

CDR3 DNA: TGTGCCAGCAGTACACCGGGACTAGCGGGAGAGATAGATACGCAGTATTTT. Its protein is CASSTPGLAGEIDTQYF. The J gene is TRBJ2-3, the V gene TRBV27; 14 bases line up with TRBD2. V was clipped by 5 bases and J by 5 bases; unmatched bases: 9. There are 17 residues in the CDR3. The germline V gene encodes CDR1 MNHEY and CDR2 SMNVEV (reference sequence).

The chain links TRBV28 to TRBJ1-5, with a possible D match to TRBD1 (6 bases). Germline CDR1 and CDR2: MDHEN and SYDVKM. The CDR3 sequence is 18 residues long. V lost 4 bases to trimming and J lost 6 bases, with 25 bases between them. CDR3 sequence: CASSSHPQGPFVGQPQHF. As DNA, the CDR3 is TGTGCCAGCAGTTCCCACCCACAGGGTCCTTTCGTGGGTCAGCCCCAGCATTTT.

In nucleotides, the CDR3 is TGTGCCAGCCAGACGGGGGGTTACTCACCCCTCCACTTT. The encoded protein is CASQTGGYSPLHF. This chain joins TRBV28 and TRBJ1-6; D is possibly TRBD1 (5 bases). V was clipped by 8 bases and J by 10 bases, with 15 bases between them. CDR3 length equals 13 residues. Germline V gives CDR1 MDHEN, CDR2 SYDVKM.

The chain is built from TRBV5-1 and TRBJ2-6, with 9 positions matching TRBD1. Germline V CDR1 and CDR2: SGHRS, YFSETQ. This CDR3 is 15 amino acids long. Losses at the gene ends were 3 bases for V and 8 bases for J; bases not matched to a gene: 6. The CDR3 reads CASSSAGTGSNVLTF. The CDR3 nucleotides read TGCGCCAGCAGCTCCGCCGGGACAGGGTCCAACGTCCTGACTTTC. Full variable domain (missing parts from reference TRBV5-1 and TRBJ2-6): KAGVTQTPRYLIKTRGQQVTLSCSPISGHRSVSWYQQTPGQGLQFLFEYFSETQRNKGNFPGRFSGRQFSNSRSEMNVSTLELGDSALYLCASSSAGTGSNVLTFGAGSRLTVL.

The V gene is TRBV5-1, the J gene TRBJ1-2, with D hard to call. CDR1 is SGHRS and CDR2 is YFSETQ in the germline V gene. This CDR3 comprises 14 residues. V dropped 0 bases and J dropped 3 bases, with 9 bases sitting between them. CDR3 nucleotides: TGCGCCAGCAGCTTGGGCGGGCTGGACTATGGCTACACCTTC. Translation gives CASSLGGLDYGYTF.

V and J are TRBV20-1 and TRBJ2-7; 7 bases match TRBD2. V shed 3 bases, J shed 0 bases, and the junction held 5 bases outside the gene matches. Germline assignment: CDR1 DFQATT and CDR2 SNEGSKA (reference sequence). This CDR3 is built from 14 residues. The CDR3 protein is CSASLLAASYEQYF. The CDR3, as DNA: TGCAGTGCTAGTCTCCTAGCGGCCTCCTACGAGCAGTACTTC.

The chain links TRBV7-8 to TRBJ2-7, with TRBD2 identical over 13 bases. Germline V gene sequence: CDR1 SGHVS, CDR2 FQNEAQ. The CDR3 is made up of 15 amino acids. The ends lost 5 bases at V and 4 bases at J; junction bases unmatched: 5. The DNA for the CDR3 is TGTGCCAGCAGCCGAGGGACTAGCGGGGAATACGAGCAGTACTTC. Translation: CASSRGTSGEYEQYF.

This chain links TRBV29-1 with TRBJ1-1, with 8 bases lining up with TRBD1. Germline CDR1 SQVTM, CDR2 ANQGSEA. The junction had 2 bases not matched to a gene; V was cut back by 5 bases and J by 0 bases. The CDR3 covers 13 residues. The CDR3, as DNA: TGCAGCGTTACAGGGGGTTTGAACACTGAAGCTTTCTTT. This encodes CSVTGGLNTEAFF.

The chain is built from TRBV6-5 and TRBJ1-1; possible D gene TRBD1, 5 bases. The V and J ends lost 6 bases and 10 bases respectively, with 24 bases between them. The CDR3 extends over 15 amino acids. CDR1 is MNHEY and CDR2 is SVGAGI in the germline V gene. CDR3 nucleotide sequence: TGTGCCAGCAGCCCACACCGGGACGGATCATTTTCAGCTTTCTTT. Translating gives CASSPHRDGSFSAFF.

The chain recombines TRBV27 with TRBJ1-2, with 7 bases that match TRBD1. The CDR3 has 14 residues. V lost 6 bases and J lost 8; bases outside the gene matches: 12. Germline values: CDR1 MNHEY, CDR2 SMNVEV (reference sequence). The CDR3, as DNA: TGTGCCAGCAGCTTACAGGGGAGTAGAGGCGGCTACACCTTC. Translation: CASSLQGSRGGYTF.

This clone was detected once. The chain links TRBV5-5 to TRBJ1-1; D call uncertain. CDR1 is SGHKS, CDR2 YYEKEE, per germline (reference sequence). Trimming cost V 1 base and J 1 base, with 5 bases left between them. The CDR3 totals 13 residues. CDR3 loop: CASSLSRNTEAFF. CDR3 coding DNA: TGTGCCAGCAGCTTGTCACGGAACACTGAAGCTTTCTTT.

The DNA for the CDR3 is TGTGCCATCAGGGACGAGGCGCAGGGCGACACCGGGGAGCTGTTTTTT. Translated: CAIRDEAQGDTGELFF. The genes are TRBV10-3 and TRBJ2-2; TRBD1 might be the D (5 bases). CDR1 is ENHRY and CDR2 is SYGVKD in the germline V gene. This CDR3 is built from 16 residues. Trimming cost V 6 bases and J 3 bases, with 17 bases left between them.

The genes are TRBV27 and TRBJ2-2; TRBD2 might be the D (5 bases). Trimming cost V 6 bases and J 4 bases, with 18 bases left between them. Germline CDR1 and CDR2: MNHEY and SMNVEV (reference sequence). CDR3 length: 16 amino acids. The CDR3 nucleotides read TGTGCCAGCAGGACGGGATTTTCTTGGGGCACCGGGGAGCTGTTTTTT. Its protein product is CASRTGFSWGTGELFF.

V and J are TRBV7-9 and TRBJ2-5, with D uncertain. From germline, CDR1 is SEHNR and CDR2 FQNEAQ (reference sequence). Trimming pared 1 base from V and 3 bases from J, leaving 9 bases between. The CDR3 has 14 amino acids. The CDR3 sequence is CASSLVSEKETQYF. The DNA of the CDR3 is TGTGCCAGCAGCTTAGTCAGCGAAAAAGAGACCCAGTACTTC.

The rearrangement uses TRBV18 and TRBJ2-3, with 11 nucleotides matching TRBD2. This CDR3 region has 17 residues. The germline gives CDR1 KGHSH, CDR2 LQKENI. The trim removed 6 bases at V and 2 bases at J, leaving 10 bases unmatched. The CDR3 reads CASSPRTSGGSTDTQYF. CDR3 sequence (DNA): TGTGCCAGCTCCCCAAGAACTAGCGGGGGTTCCACAGATACGCAGTATTTT.

The gene calls are TRBV3-1 (or the pseudogene TRBV3-2) and TRBJ2-1; a weak D match, TRBD2 (5 bases). V dropped 0 bases and J dropped 5 bases, with 11 bases sitting between them. The CDR3 is 15 residues long. From germline, CDR1 is LGHDT and CDR2 YNNKEL (reference sequence). DNA of the CDR3: TGTGCCAGCAGCCAAGAGGACTTGATGAACAATGAGCAGTTCTTC. Amino acid sequence: CASSQEDLMNNEQFF.

The chain couples TRBV29-1 to TRBJ1-1, with D perhaps matching TRBD1 (6 bases). This CDR3 region has 14 residues. The V gene's germline CDR1 is SQVTM and CDR2 ANQGSEA. Trimming took off 7 bases at V and 2 bases at J, with 17 bases between the two ends. The CDR3 DNA is TGCAGCGCCACCCGGACAGCGCGAAACACTGAAGCTTTCTTT. It translates to CSATRTARNTEAFF.

The V and J genes are TRBV4-2 and TRBJ1-4; D is perhaps TRBD1 (6 bases). Germline CDR1 LGHNA, CDR2 YNFKEQ. CDR3 size: 16 residues. The V and J ends lost 2 bases and 3 bases respectively, with 13 bases between them. The CDR3 DNA reads TGTGCCAGCAGCCAATTACGGGACAAAGCTAATGAAAAACTGTTTTTT. This gives the protein CASSQLRDKANEKLFF.

The rearrangement uses TRBV5-1 and TRBJ2-5, with a weak D call TRBD2 (6 bases). This CDR3 is built from 15 residues. Trimming shortened V by 7 bases and J by 1 base, and 17 bases separated the two germline ends. Looked up from germline, CDR1 is SGHRS and CDR2 is YFSETQ. The CDR3 DNA is TGCGCCAGCGATCCTAGTGGCGGGGTCCAAGAGACCCAGTACTTC. Amino acids: CASDPSGGVQETQYF.

The chain links TRBV2 to TRBJ1-1; D is uncertain. V lost 6 bases and J 4 bases, leaving 9 bases between the germline ends. CDR1 is SNHLY and CDR2 is FYNNEI in the germline V gene. The CDR3 consists of 12 residues. The CDR3 DNA follows: TGTGCCAGCAGCAGAGGGTCCACTGAAGCTTTCTTT. It yields the protein CASSRGSTEAFF.

The J gene is TRBJ1-2, the V gene TRBV7-9; no firm D call. V shed 1 base and J shed 8 bases, with 5 bases lying between them. Germline V gives CDR1 SEHNR, CDR2 FQNEAQ (reference sequence). The CDR3 is 11 residues long. DNA of the CDR3: TGTGCCAGCAGCTTAGAGTTGGGCTACACCTTC. It yields the protein CASSLELGYTF.

The chain uses TRBV7-8 and TRBJ1-6; 10 bases fit TRBD1. The CDR3 consists of 15 residues. Germline CDR1 is SGHVS and CDR2 is FQNEAQ. V shed 5 bases and J 4 bases; nucleotides not matched to a gene: 2. The CDR3 loop is CASSLGQGYNSPLHF. CDR3 DNA: TGTGCCAGCAGCCTGGGACAGGGGTATAATTCACCCCTCCACTTT.

This clone was observed once. This chain joins TRBV19 and TRBJ1-1; D unresolved. V lost 6 bases, J lost 5 bases, and 10 bases lay in between. Germline V gene data show CDR1 as LNHDA and CDR2 as SQIVND (reference sequence). This CDR3 is 12 amino acids long. In DNA form, the CDR3 reads TGTGCCAGTAGGAGTACGGGGACTGAAGCTTTCTTT. This encodes CASRSTGTEAFF.

This clone was seen just once. The V and J genes are TRBV7-9 and TRBJ2-7; D is undetermined. CDR3 length equals 13 residues. The germline V gene has CDR1 SEHNR and CDR2 FQNEAQ (reference sequence). V was clipped by 1 base and J by 5 bases, with 9 bases between them. The CDR3 spells CASSLGYLNEQYF. CDR3 DNA: TGTGCCAGCAGCTTAGGGTATCTCAACGAGCAGTACTTC. Based on the CDR3 plus reference TRBV7-9 and TRBJ2-7, the full variable domain is DTGVSQNPRHKITKRGQNVTFRCDPISEHNRLYWYRQTLGQGPEFLTYFQNEAQLEKSRLLSDRFSAERPKGSFSTLEIQRTEQGDSAMYLCASSLGYLNEQYFGPGTRLTVT.